The present TCR beta chain was sequenced within a study of shared clonotypes between healthy human individuals (dated by TCRdb to between 2020 and 2021). A note on the overall study: Two women and a few men aged 18 to 49 years were included in the cohort. For each donor, CD4 naive and CD4 memory were each given three plates, CD8 naive was given two plates, and CD8 memory was given one plate. Blood TCR repertoires of five healthy adults were deeply sequenced to estimate repertoire size and the extent of clonotype sharing between individuals. Libraries were prepared and TCR repertoires were sequenced by different laboratories using diverse techniques, in order to increase sequencing depth and limit assay-specific biases. Each donor's leukapheresis produced roughly between roughly 0.85 and 9.5 billion PBMCs. The research as a whole found: Because the study included a small number of donors, the genetic and exposure-history diversity represented was limited. Sampling was restricted to blood, and TCR repertoires in tissues likely differ from the TCR repertoires found in blood. Compared with non-shared clonotypes, the clonotypes found in all four sorted-subset donors had higher generation probabilities. Pairwise subsampling led to the expectation that sequencing depth would affect the degree of clonotype sharing among donors. Across a handful of donors, around 5.4% of naive CD4, approximately 3.6% of naive CD8, 2.3% of memory CD4, and roughly 0.41% of memory CD8 clonotypes were shared. Naive subsets generally had larger estimated clonotype richness than memory subsets. Rarefaction of sorted-subset datasets indicated incomplete sequencing despite the large sequencing depth.

V trim: 0 bases; J trim: 5 bases; unmatched bases: 3. The CDR3 sequence holds 13 residues, the cysteine and phenylalanine included. Of all the DNA, just the CDR3 is kept, 39 bases in frame from base 1. Per the germline V gene (reference sequence), GTSNPN is the CDR1 and SVGIG is the CDR2. As for this clone: Its antigen specificity is not known. Nothing much larger sits one base from this clone, and base qualities are not available.

For the CD8 naive samples, CD45RO-negative cells were positively selected for CCR7, yielding a CD45RA+CCR7+ population from which TemRA cells were excluded. The donors were healthy, HIV-negative adults with no recently reported acute infections or vaccinations. Every donor was a Caucasian adult living in Nashville, Tennessee, USA. Blood was collected by leukapheresis, and PBMCs were isolated by Ficoll-Histopaque density gradient centrifugation and then cryopreserved in liquid nitrogen vapor phase. Purity and quantity of every magnetically sorted T cell population were checked by analytical flow cytometry. Genomic DNA was isolated from each sorted fraction and quantified by UV absorbance on a Nanodrop 2000c. Using the deep immunoSEQ assay, TCR CDR3 regions were amplified from genomic DNA by multiplex PCR. Extracted genomic DNA from each cell subset was distributed evenly across all wells of several immunoSEQ 96-well plates, and each plate was treated as a replicate. For sorted subsets, about 200 ng genomic DNA, equal to 30,000 or so T cell genomes, was loaded into each replicate PCR. Purified libraries were quantified with a Qubit 3.0 fluorometer, sized on a Bioanalyzer 2100, and re-quantified with the KAPA Library Quantification kit. Each immunoSEQ 96-well plate was sequenced on its own single-read 150-cycle Illumina NextSeq 550 flow cell. The original pipeline was this. Because only junctional sequences without quality scores were contained in the immunoSEQ output, filtering matching that applied to full-length reads could not be performed. To assign V/J genes and CDR3, sequences were annotated using PyIR, a Python wrapper for IgBLAST v1.9, with IMGT germline references. Reads were removed for weak V/J assignments (E-value above 1e-6), missing CDR3, stop codons, out-of-frame junctions, or ambiguous translated residues. A V3J clonotype was defined by an identical inferred V gene, J gene, and CDR3 amino acid sequence. Percentage overlap between repertoires was computed as shared unique clonotypes divided by the size of the smaller repertoire. Richness of each repertoire was evaluated using RTK rarefaction, the Chao1 estimator, and Recon v2.1 estimates of unobserved clonotypes. Generation probabilities for all TCRbeta clonotypes obtained by the gDNA method from a handful of donors were computed using OLGA. TCRdb carries this immuneACCESS record with in-frame sequences only. Its versions omit some clonotypes, under half of them owing to an unresolved V gene in the studies checked, with the rest unexplained. The D gene and trimming were derived from the DNA, and the V and J assignments and clone size from that table. For this sample there are fewer than 1 million clones; 96% appear just once. The top ten clonotypes cover about 0.25% of the sample.

The receptor chain draws on TRBV30 and TRBJ2-7, and 8 junctional nucleotides match TRBD2. The TCR originated in a man under 40 in good health. Specimen: naive CD8+ T cells sorted from blood. Sample cell subset or site, as interpreted from the label and publication: CD45RA+CCR7+. The DNA sequence is given as TGTGCCTGGAGTGTAGCGGGAGTGGACGAGCAGTACTTC. This encodes CAWSVAGVDEQYF.